These T cell receptor beta chains were read from a single sample in a study of T cells after yellow fever vaccination. TCRdb used MiXCR to reprocess the 5' RACE reads, holding one entry per CDR3 protein. This table has hundreds of thousands of distinct CDR3 sequences, 8% to 9.5% appearing once. The source was PBMCs, collected roughly 46 days after the first yellow fever vaccination. These receptor sequences come from a man aged 18 to 29 who received the YFV17D yellow fever vaccine. Both conserved end residues are trimmed from each CDR3. D genes are given only for firm matches.

>TRBD1|TRBV12-3/TRBV12-4
ASSLRGQGGNEKLF
>-|TRBV5-1
ASSLKSDYGYT
>TRBD2|TRBV5-1
ASSLAGDGAKNIQY
>-|TRBV11-2
ASIRMPTTGELF
>-|TRBV19
ASSIGGGASLYEQY
>-|TRBV4-3
ASSQDRVGGQPQH
>-|TRBV4-3
ASSQERVLQANYGYT
>TRBD1|TRBV5-6
ASSSQGASNIQY
>-|TRBV23-1
ASSQPPGEETQY
>-|TRBV12-3/TRBV12-4
ASTHFNSSPLH
>-|TRBV29-1
SVETGEVYEQY
>TRBD2|TRBV6-2/TRBV6-3
ASSLSGGFYEQF
>TRBD2|TRBV11-2
ASSFPNRPGLALQETQY
>-|TRBV20-1
SARDGNTIY
>-|TRBV6-2/TRBV6-3
ASGPVGTSYEQY
>TRBD1|TRBV20-1
SAHTGDAGYT